Shown below are 14 T cell receptor beta chains from a single sample sequenced in a study of T cells after yellow fever vaccination. TCRdb used MiXCR to reprocess the 5' RACE reads, holding one entry per CDR3 protein. The table lists about 360,000 distinct CDR3 sequences, more than 5.5% of them singletons. The sample here was PBMCs, taken 5 days after the yellow fever booster vaccination. All receptors come from a man younger than 45 who received the YFV17D yellow fever vaccine.

This clonotype showed up many times. The rearrangement joins TRBV12-3 or TRBV12-4 to TRBJ1-1; D is uncertain. This CDR3 region has 12 residues. The V gene lost 6 bases and the J gene lost 5 bases, with 10 bases spanning the gap. The CDR3 protein is CASSARRTEAFF. CDR3 coding DNA: TGTGCCAGCAGCGCGAGAAGGACTGAAGCTTTCTTT.

This clonotype appeared a few times. The gene calls are TRBV25-1 and TRBJ2-1, with 16 bases lining up with TRBD2. Germline values: CDR1 MGHDK, CDR2 SYGVNS. The CDR3 loop spans 18 amino acids. Trimming at V came to 3 bases and at J to 7 bases, leaving 9 bases not matched to a gene. CDR3 in amino acids: CASSEGLAGGPLLNEQFF. The CDR3 nucleotides read TGTGCCAGCAGTGAGGGACTAGCGGGAGGGCCTCTTTTGAATGAGCAGTTCTTC.

The V and J genes are TRBV5-1 and TRBJ1-2, with no clear D. The length of the CDR3 is 12 residues. Germline lookup yields CDR1 SGHRS and CDR2 YFSETQ. The V end lost 4 bases, the J end lost 4 bases, and 8 bases lay between the germline ends. This CDR3 reads CASSPEGYGYTF. The CDR3 DNA is TGCGCCAGCAGCCCAGAGGGCTATGGCTACACCTTC.

This clonotype was seen a handful of times. This chain connects TRBV6-1 to TRBJ1-5; no clear D. Trimming removed 1 base at V and 5 bases at J, with 6 bases between. CDR3 size: 13 residues. CDR1 and CDR2 from the germline V gene are MNHNS and SASEGT. Here the CDR3 reads CASSEGIYQPQHF. The CDR3 nucleotides read TGTGCCAGCAGTGAAGGGATATATCAGCCCCAGCATTTT.

The V gene is TRBV7-2, the J gene TRBJ2-5; D ambiguous. This CDR3 is built from 12 residues. V gave up 5 bases and J gave up 9 bases, with 13 bases separating them. Germline assignment: CDR1 SGHTA and CDR2 FQGNSA. The CDR3 region is CASSPPPMAQYF. The CDR3 coding sequence is TGTGCCAGCAGCCCACCCCCGATGGCCCAGTACTTC.

The rearrangement joins TRBV28 to TRBJ2-1; 10 bases match TRBD2. After removal of 2 bases from V and 0 bases from J, the junction contained 10 bases not matched to a gene. Per the germline V gene, CDR1 is MDHEN and CDR2 is SYDVKM. The CDR3 covers 19 residues. The CDR3 sequence: CASSLLGLAGVGSYNEQFF. DNA for the CDR3: TGTGCCAGCAGTTTACTGGGTCTAGCGGGAGTAGGCTCCTACAATGAGCAGTTCTTC.

This clonotype was counted at least ten times. This sequence joins TRBV6-1 and TRBJ2-7; D remains ambiguous. Germline CDR1 and CDR2: MNHNS and SASEGT. Trimming pared 7 bases from V and 0 bases from J, leaving 13 bases between. CDR3 size: 14 residues. CDR3 amino acids: CASTGTYSSYEQYF. The CDR3 nucleotides are TGTGCCAGCACGGGTACCTACAGCTCCTACGAGCAGTACTTC.

In its sample, this clonotype was seen many times. The chain recombines TRBV29-1 with TRBJ1-5; D not certain. From germline, CDR1 is SQVTM and CDR2 ANQGSEA. The CDR3 sequence is 14 residues long. V was clipped by 4 bases and J by 0 bases, with 10 bases between them. The CDR3 coding sequence is TGCAGCGTTGTAGGTACAGATAGCAATCAGCCCCAGCATTTT. Protein product: CSVVGTDSNQPQHF.

This clonotype has ten or more counts. The genes are TRBV5-1 and TRBJ2-3; D is possibly TRBD2 (6 bases). CDR1 SGHRS and CDR2 YFSETQ come from the germline V gene. The CDR3 runs to 14 residues. Deletions cut 0 bases from V and 6 bases from J, with 11 bases between. Here the CDR3 DNA reads TGCGCCAGCAGCTTGGAAGGTAGCGGCGATACGCAGTATTTT. Its translation: CASSLEGSGDTQYF.

In its sample, this clonotype was seen many times. The chain carries TRBV5-5 and TRBJ2-1; D gene uncertain. The germline V and J ends were trimmed by 1 base and 7 bases, with 18 bases remaining between them. Looked up from germline, CDR1 is SGHKS and CDR2 is YYEKEE (reference sequence). CDR3 size: 16 residues. CDR3 bases: TGTGCCAGCAGCTTGATAACCCCACCCTTGGGGAATGAGCAGTTCTTC. Its translation is CASSLITPPLGNEQFF.

CDR3 in amino acids: CASSVVSSGLARGEQFF. Written as DNA, the CDR3 is TGTGCCAGCAGCGTAGTGAGTAGTGGACTAGCGAGGGGTGAGCAGTTCTTC. The chain is built from TRBV9 and TRBJ2-1, with TRBD2 identical over 9 bases. Germline V gene sequence: CDR1 SGDLS, CDR2 YYNGEE. The trim removed 0 bases at V and 9 bases at J, leaving 13 bases unmatched. The CDR3 contains 17 residues. The full variable domain, completed using reference TRBV9 and TRBJ2-1, is DSGVTQTPKHLITATGQRVTLRCSPRSGDLSVYWYQQSLDQGLQFLIQYYNGEERAKGNILERFSAQQFPDLHSELNLSSLELGDSALYFCASSVVSSGLARGEQFFGPGTRLTVL.

This clonotype was seen more than once but under ten times. V and J are TRBV30 and TRBJ2-7; possible D gene TRBD1, 5 bases. V dropped 2 bases and J dropped 5 bases, with 13 bases sitting between them. There are 13 residues in the CDR3. Germline-derived CDR1 and CDR2 are GTSNPN and SVGIG (reference sequence). CDR3: CAWSSLGLDEQYF. The CDR3 DNA reads as TGTGCCTGGAGTTCTCTGGGGCTCGACGAGCAGTACTTC.

In this sample, this clonotype turned up a few times. This chain connects TRBV2 to TRBJ2-7, with 7 nucleotides matching TRBD1. There are 13 residues in the CDR3. V lost 6 bases to trimming and J lost 3 bases; unmatched junction nucleotides: 5. Germline-derived CDR1 and CDR2 are SNHLY and FYNNEI. CDR3 region: CASRSGQNYEQYF. In DNA form, the CDR3 reads TGTGCCAGCAGGTCGGGACAGAACTACGAGCAGTACTTC.

This clonotype was seen at least ten times. This chain joins TRBV5-1 and TRBJ2-7, with 7 bases fitting TRBD2. CDR3 length: 14 amino acids. Trimming removed 6 bases from V and 6 bases from J; junction bases left unmatched: 12. CDR1 and CDR2 from the germline V gene are SGHRS and YFSETQ. The CDR3 bases are TGCGCCAGCACGGGACGGGACTCGGGGGGCGAGCAGTACTTC. Translation gives CASTGRDSGGEQYF.